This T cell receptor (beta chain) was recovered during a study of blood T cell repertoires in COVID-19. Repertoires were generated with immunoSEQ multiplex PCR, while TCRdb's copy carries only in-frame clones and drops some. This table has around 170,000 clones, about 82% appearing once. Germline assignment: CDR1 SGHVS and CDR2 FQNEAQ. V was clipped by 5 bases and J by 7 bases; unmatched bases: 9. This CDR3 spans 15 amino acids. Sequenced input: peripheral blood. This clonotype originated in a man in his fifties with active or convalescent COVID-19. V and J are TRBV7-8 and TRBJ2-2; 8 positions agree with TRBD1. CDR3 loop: CASSPGQGEGGELFF. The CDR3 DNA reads TGTGCCAGCAGCCCCGGACAGGGCGAGGGCGGGGAGCTGTTTTTT.